The TCR beta chain described here comes from a study of spatial heterogeneity in lung cancer. Study context: Sequencing consistently turned up more beta-chain sequences than alpha-chain sequences.

A distinct unique molecular identifier was carried by each TCR cDNA molecule. TCRdb processed the 5' RACE reads anew with MiXCR; each CDR3 protein has one entry. The sample includes 45,000 to 55,000 distinct CDR3 sequences, around 5.2% of them seen just once. Stated time point: sample taken at primary tumor resection. Extraction of whole RNA from tumor, nontumor lung or frozen PBMC preceded unsorted sequencing. This CDR3 comprises 11 residues. V shed 0 bases and J shed 10 bases, with 7 bases lying between them. Germline V gene lookup returns CDR1 DFQATT and CDR2 SNEGSKA (reference sequence). The specimen was PBMCs, collected at surgery. V is TRBV20-1 and J is TRBJ2-1, with D unresolved. The clonotype was recovered from a male donor with early-stage non-small cell lung cancer. CDR3 in amino acids: CSAREVTEQFF. CDR3 nucleotide sequence: TGCAGTGCTAGAGAGGTTACGGAGCAGTTCTTC.